A selection of T cell receptor beta chains follows, all from one sample in a study. TCRdb itself ran the RT-PCR reads through MiXCR, one entry per CDR3 protein. The sample holds fewer than 800,000 distinct CDR3 sequences, approximately 14% seen once. The sample comprised memory CD4+ T cells from blood. All receptors come from a female donor in good health, serving as a healthy control. Each CDR3 is given with its conserved first and last residue. D genes are given only for firm matches. Only some rows state a clone size, as once, few, many or a class for expanded clones.

>few|TRBJ1-4|NA|TRBV5-1
CASSLVGETNEKLFF
TGCGCCAGCAGCTTGGTAGGGGAAACTAATGAAAAACTGTTTTTT
>NA|TRBJ2-5|NA|TRBV20-1
CSALPSGGPLGRQETQYF
TGCAGTGCCCTACCGTCCGGGGGGCCCCTAGGCCGTCAAGAGACCCAGTACTTC
>NA|TRBJ2-7|TRBD2|TRBV20-1
CSARDRGLAGGPTHEQYF
TGCAGTGCTAGAGATAGGGGACTAGCGGGAGGGCCCACCCACGAGCAGTACTTC
>few|TRBJ2-1|NA|TRBV24-1
CATSVSGSISYNEQFF
TGTGCCACCAGTGTTAGCGGATCGATCTCCTACAATGAGCAGTTCTTC
>NA|TRBJ2-2|TRBD2|TRBV7-9
CASSSAGGANTGELFF
TGTGCCAGCAGCTCAGCGGGAGGTGCGAACACCGGGGAGCTGTTTTTT
>NA|TRBJ1-1|NA|TRBV3-1
CASSGPQGGTEAFF
TGTGCCAGCAGTGGCCCCCAAGGCGGGACTGAAGCTTTCTTT
>many|TRBJ2-1|TRBD2|TRBV20-1
CSARDGRAGDEQFF
TGCAGTGCTAGAGACGGGAGGGCCGGGGATGAGCAGTTCTTC
>few|TRBJ2-1|TRBD2|TRBV7-3
CASSPTSGSHNEQFF
TGTGCCAGCAGTCCCACTAGCGGGAGTCACAATGAGCAGTTCTTC
>few|TRBJ2-5|TRBD2|TRBV7-2
CASSPRLAGGQETQYF
TGTGCCAGCAGCCCGCGCTTAGCGGGGGGGCAAGAGACCCAGTACTTC
>many|TRBJ2-1|TRBD2|TRBV7-2
CASSVLAGGHNEQFF
TGTGCCAGCAGCGTCCTGGCGGGAGGTCACAATGAGCAGTTCTTC
>NA|TRBJ2-7|NA|TRBV5-1
CASSLEFVRGLGEQYF
TGCGCCAGCAGCTTGGAGTTTGTCCGGGGGCTCGGCGAGCAGTACTTC
>few|TRBJ2-7|TRBD2|TRBV10-3
CAIKTSGSYEQYF
TGTGCCATCAAGACTAGCGGGAGTTACGAGCAGTACTTC
>NA|TRBJ2-1|NA|TRBV20-1
CSARGPTLEQFF
TGCAGTGCTAGAGGTCCAACTCTCGAGCAGTTCTTC
>many|TRBJ1-6|NA|TRBV27
CASSLQGQLNNSPLHF
TGTGCCAGCAGTTTACAAGGACAGCTAAATAATTCACCCCTCCACTTT
>NA|TRBJ1-1|NA|TRBV7-8
CARRLEKVPDLYAFF
TGTGCCAGAAGATTAGAGAAAGTGCCGGACCTGTATGCTTTCTTT
>few|TRBJ2-5|TRBD1|TRBV15
CATSTGTGSETQYF
TGTGCCACCAGCACAGGGACAGGGAGCGAGACCCAGTACTTC
>few|TRBJ2-7|NA|TRBV20-1
CSASSADPTAEQYF
TGCAGTGCTAGTTCGGCGGACCCCACCGCCGAGCAGTACTTC
>many|TRBJ2-3|TRBD2|TRBV5-4
CASSPGLAGDTQYF
TGTGCCAGCAGCCCCGGACTAGCGGGAGATACGCAGTATTTT
>few|TRBJ2-2|NA|TRBV20-1
CSADRGAHNTGELFF
TGCAGCGCGGATCGGGGGGCGCATAACACCGGGGAGCTGTTTTTT
>few|TRBJ1-2|TRBD1|TRBV6-5
CASSPPGTAGNYGYTF
TGTGCCAGCAGCCCACCTGGGACAGCGGGGAACTATGGCTACACCTTC
>many|TRBJ1-2|NA|TRBV10-3
CAISETYGYTF
TGTGCCATCAGTGAAACCTATGGCTACACCTTC
>NA|TRBJ1-3|NA|TRBV6-1
CASSARVWGSANTIYF
TGTGCCAGCAGTGCACGGGTTTGGGGTTCTGCAAACACCATATATTTT
>once|TRBJ1-2|NA|TRBV7-8
CASRRSRGGYTF
TGTGCCAGCAGGCGTAGCAGGGGCGGCTACACCTTC
>few|TRBJ1-1|NA|TRBV5-1
CASSLPTVSPEAFF
TGCGCCAGCAGCTTGCCGACAGTTAGCCCTGAAGCTTTCTTT
>NA|TRBJ1-6|NA|TRBV7-2
CASSLLAAGQGTNSPLHF
TGTGCCAGCAGCTTATTGGCCGCCGGTCAGGGGACTAATTCACCCCTCCACTTT
>many|TRBJ2-3|NA|TRBV4-3
CASSHYPRDQNSTDTQYF
TGCGCCAGCAGCCACTACCCCCGGGACCAAAATAGCACAGATACGCAGTATTTT
>many|TRBJ2-3|TRBD2|TRBV5-1
CASSLAPSGGSTDTQYF
TGCGCCAGCAGCTTGGCACCAAGCGGGGGAAGCACAGATACGCAGTATTTT
>NA|TRBJ1-5|TRBD1|TRBV20-1
CSARARTGYSNQPQHF
TGCAGTGCTAGAGCCCGGACAGGCTATAGCAATCAGCCCCAGCATTTT
>NA|TRBJ2-6|TRBD1|TRBV5-1
CASSGTGTSGANVLTF
TGCGCCAGCAGCGGGACAGGGACCTCTGGGGCCAACGTCCTGACTTTC
>few|TRBJ1-2|TRBD1|TRBV12-3/TRBV12-4
CASSIRTGRTYGYTF
TGTGCCAGCAGTATACGGACAGGGCGTACCTATGGCTACACCTTC
>NA|TRBJ2-5|NA|TRBV3-1
CASSQDPRGLGTQYF
TGTGCCAGCAGCCAAGATCCACGGGGGCTCGGGACCCAGTACTTC
>NA|TRBJ2-3|NA|TRBV5-4
CASSDKAGHTDTQYF
TGTGCCAGCAGCGATAAAGCGGGACACACAGATACGCAGTATTTT
>NA|TRBJ2-4|NA|TRBV6-5
CASSYSSSGGKNIQYF
TGTGCCAGCAGTTACTCTTCATCAGGGGGGAAGAACATTCAGTACTTC
>few|TRBJ1-2|NA|TRBV5-1
CASSLAGQNDYGYTF
TGCGCCAGCAGCTTGGCCGGGCAGAACGACTATGGCTACACCTTC
>few|TRBJ2-7|NA|TRBV7-2
CASSLEEPSYEQYF
TGTGCCAGCAGCTTAGAAGAACCTTCCTACGAGCAGTACTTC
>NA|TRBJ2-2|TRBD2|TRBV6-5
CASTQYGTSVVIGTGELFF
TGTGCCAGCACCCAATACGGGACTAGCGTTGTTATCGGCACCGGGGAGCTGTTTTTT
>many|TRBJ1-1|NA|TRBV29-1
CSVDYDSISTEAFF
TGCAGCGTCGATTATGACAGTATAAGCACTGAAGCTTTCTTT
>NA|TRBJ1-1|NA|TRBV20-1
CSASDAGTEAFF
TGCAGTGCTTCGGACGCGGGCACTGAAGCTTTCTTT
>NA|TRBJ2-2|TRBD2|TRBV6-1
CASRASSGRDTGELFF
TGTGCCAGCAGGGCGTCTAGCGGGAGGGACACCGGGGAGCTGTTTTTT
>few|TRBJ1-3|NA|TRBV6-5
CASRPTTAVPDTIYF
TGTGCCAGCAGACCAACGACCGCTGTCCCGGACACCATATATTTT
>NA|TRBJ1-3|NA|TRBV15
CATSRVQADTIYF
TGTGCCACCAGCAGAGTCCAGGCGGACACCATATATTTT
>NA|TRBJ2-3|TRBD1|TRBV6-1
CASRLDRGTDTQYF
TGTGCCAGCAGGTTGGACAGGGGCACAGATACGCAGTATTTT
>many|TRBJ1-2|NA|TRBV9
CASSVADYGYTF
TGTGCCAGCAGCGTAGCGGATTATGGCTACACCTTC
>NA|TRBJ1-1|NA|TRBV6-5
CASRPARGTEAFF
TGTGCCAGCAGGCCGGCCCGGGGCACTGAAGCTTTCTTT
>NA|TRBJ1-5|TRBD1|TRBV2
CASVGQGNQPQHF
TGTGCCAGCGTTGGACAGGGCAATCAGCCCCAGCATTTT
>many|TRBJ2-1|TRBD1|TRBV5-1
CASCLPDRVYNEQFF
TGCGCCAGCTGTCTTCCGGACAGGGTATACAATGAGCAGTTCTTC
>few|TRBJ1-2|TRBD1|TRBV28
CASKVGGQGNYGYTF
TGTGCCAGCAAAGTTGGAGGACAGGGAAACTATGGCTACACCTTC
>few|TRBJ1-2|NA|TRBV12-3/TRBV12-4
CASSLGNKYGYTF
TGTGCCAGCAGTTTAGGGAACAAGTATGGCTACACCTTC
>many|TRBJ2-5|NA|TRBV15
CATSPRRQETQYF
TGTGCCACCAGCCCAAGGAGACAAGAGACCCAGTACTTC
>many|TRBJ2-7|TRBD1|TRBV7-2
CASSLGPGQTYEQYF
TGTGCCAGCAGCTTAGGCCCGGGACAGACCTACGAGCAGTACTTC